This entry describes one T cell receptor (beta chain). The antigen this receptor binds is unknown. From each donor, an approximately 2.3 ml peripheral blood sample was drawn into PAXgene tubes and stored at -80 degrees C. Without any T cell sorting, total RNA was extracted from whole blood using the PAXgene blood miRNA kit on an automated QIAcube. Peripheral blood from monozygotic twin pairs concordant or discordant for inflammatory bowel disease was subjected to deep TCRalpha and TCRbeta repertoire profiling with unique molecular barcoding. Smoking habits were recorded for all twin pairs, and individuals were classified as current, former or never smokers. The germline V gene (reference sequence) sets CDR1 to LNHNV and CDR2 to YYDKDF. Taken from cysteine to phenylalanine, the CDR3 has 16 residues. No DNA sequence is on record. The method was 5' RACE. Each TCR library was prepared from about 3.5 ug of total RNA. For each sample, cDNA synthesis with SMARTScribe reverse transcriptase was split into eight separate reactions. Unique molecular identifiers containing a 6-nucleotide sample barcode were introduced through template switching during cDNA synthesis. Two nested PCRs of roughly 16 and 10 cycles amplified the TCRalpha and TCRbeta cDNA, and bead purification followed each PCR. Before amplification, the cDNA was both treated with uracil DNA-glycosylase and purified with the QIAquick PCR purification kit. The second PCR added Illumina TruSeq-compatible adapters along with sample-specific barcodes. TapeStation and Qubit were used to check library quality and concentration, and about 5.2 ng of each library went into the pool. Pooled libraries were sequenced on an Illumina HiSeq2500 single-index Rapid Run with 2 x 100 bp reads and custom sequencing primers. Per the source publication's procedure: UMI-based consensus assembly with MiGEC version 1.2.6 was used to correct PCR and sequencing errors. MiXCR version 2.1.1 handled V(D)J alignment, clonotype assembly and CDR3 extraction. To normalise gene usage, clonotype sharing and MAIT/NKT TCR abundance, the top 1000, 10 000 and 20 000 clonotypes in each sample were analysed. Diversity was computed as the inverse Simpson index with the vegan R package after downsampling to 27 000 UMIs. Statistical testing used paired Mann-Whitney U tests on the discordant twin pairs and applied Benjamini-Hochberg correction for multiple testing. After reprocessing by TCRdb, each CDR3 protein sequence is one entry, and no DNA is given. The authors' filters were not applied to this entry. The table for this sample records about 150,000 distinct CDR3 sequences. Jointly, the top ten make up more than 0.95% of the sample.

These data belong to a study of monozygotic twins with inflammatory bowel disease (dated by TCRdb to 2018 to 2020). For the study in its entirety: In total, approximately 30 monozygotic twin pairs made up the full study: 19 Danish pairs, all IBD-discordant, plus nine German pairs, of which four were IBD-concordant and five were IBD-discordant. Each individual had, on average, about 151 000 unique TCRalpha sequences and 181 000 unique TCRbeta sequences available for analysis. The search for disease-associated traits relied mainly on comparing IBD patients with their genetically identical healthy co-twins within discordant pairs. General findings and caveats noted by the study authors: IBD patients had lower TCRbeta repertoire diversity, measured by the inverse Simpson index, than their healthy co-twins. Compared with healthy twins, IBD patients shared fewer clonotypes with other individuals, and the difference was most pronounced in patients with signs of disease activity. The analysis was unable to tell apart different T cell subtypes. No single strong signal or clonotype linked to IBD turned up in the results, so the idea that one exists was not supported. Concordant and discordant twins showed no difference in repertoire similarity, possibly because of limited statistical power. Because patients were on differing immunosuppressive treatments, the repertoires may have picked up extra background noise and inter-individual variability.

The chain is made from TRBV15 and TRBJ2-5; the TRBD1 assignment by TCRdb is unverifiable without DNA. Sequenced sample: blood. The receptor's source is a human donor with ulcerative colitis or Crohn's disease, or a healthy co-twin of an affected twin (not recorded which). CDR3 protein: CATSRLEGDIGETQYF.